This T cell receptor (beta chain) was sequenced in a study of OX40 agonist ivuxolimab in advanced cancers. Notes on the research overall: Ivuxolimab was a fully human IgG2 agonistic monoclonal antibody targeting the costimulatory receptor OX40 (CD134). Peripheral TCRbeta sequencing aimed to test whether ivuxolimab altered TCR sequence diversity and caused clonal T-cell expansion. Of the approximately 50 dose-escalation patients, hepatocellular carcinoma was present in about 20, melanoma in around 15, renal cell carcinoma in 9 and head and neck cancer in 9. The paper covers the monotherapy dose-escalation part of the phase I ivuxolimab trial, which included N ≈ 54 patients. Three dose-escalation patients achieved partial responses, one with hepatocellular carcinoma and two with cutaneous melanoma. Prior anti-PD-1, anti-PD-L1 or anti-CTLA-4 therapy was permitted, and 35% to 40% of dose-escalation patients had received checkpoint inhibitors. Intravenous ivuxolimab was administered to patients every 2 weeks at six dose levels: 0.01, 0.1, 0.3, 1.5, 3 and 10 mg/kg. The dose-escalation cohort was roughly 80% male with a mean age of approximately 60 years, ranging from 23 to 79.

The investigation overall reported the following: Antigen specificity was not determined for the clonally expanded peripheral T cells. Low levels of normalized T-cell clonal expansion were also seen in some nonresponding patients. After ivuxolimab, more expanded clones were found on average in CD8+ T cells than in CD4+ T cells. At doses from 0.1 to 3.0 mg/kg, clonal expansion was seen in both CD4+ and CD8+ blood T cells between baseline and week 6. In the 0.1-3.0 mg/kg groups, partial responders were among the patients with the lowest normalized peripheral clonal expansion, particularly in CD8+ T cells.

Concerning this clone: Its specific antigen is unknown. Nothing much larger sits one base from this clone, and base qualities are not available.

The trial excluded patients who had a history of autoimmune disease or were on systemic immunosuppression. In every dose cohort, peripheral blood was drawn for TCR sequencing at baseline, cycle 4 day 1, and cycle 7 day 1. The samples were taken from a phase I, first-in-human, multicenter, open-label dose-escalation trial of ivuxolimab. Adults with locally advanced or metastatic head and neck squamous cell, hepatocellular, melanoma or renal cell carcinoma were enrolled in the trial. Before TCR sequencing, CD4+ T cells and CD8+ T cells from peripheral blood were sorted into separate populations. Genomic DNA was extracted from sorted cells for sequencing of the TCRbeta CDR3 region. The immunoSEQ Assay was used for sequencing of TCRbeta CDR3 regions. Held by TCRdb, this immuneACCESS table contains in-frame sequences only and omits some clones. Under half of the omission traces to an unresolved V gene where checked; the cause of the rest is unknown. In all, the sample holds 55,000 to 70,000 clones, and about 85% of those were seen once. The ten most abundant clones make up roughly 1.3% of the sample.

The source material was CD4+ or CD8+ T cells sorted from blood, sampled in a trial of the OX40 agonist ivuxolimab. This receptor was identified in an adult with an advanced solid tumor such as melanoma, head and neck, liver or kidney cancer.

The CDR3 protein is CASTRDRASYEQYF. The nucleotides read TGTGCCAGCACCCGGGACAGGGCCTCCTACGAGCAGTACTTC. The chain uses TRBV28 and TRBJ2-7, and 9 junction bases match TRBD1. The CDR3 numbers 14 residues from cysteine through phenylalanine. Only the CDR3 part of the read is kept: 42 bases, read in frame from the first base. The V end gives up 7 bases and the J end 0 bases, leaving 4 bases in the junction not matched to a gene. CDR1 MDHEN and CDR2 SYDVKM are derived from the germline V gene.